The sequence of this TCR beta chain was determined in a study of T cell responses to AZD1222 COVID-19 vaccine. The table came from immunoSEQ multiplex PCR; TCRdb's copy has only in-frame clones and leaves some out. The sample includes 90,000 to 150,000 clones, under 85% seen only once; the top ten take over 5.5%. CDR1 MRHNA and CDR2 SNTAGT come from the germline V gene. V lost 0 bases to trimming and J lost 5 bases, with 13 bases between them. CDR3 length: 15 residues. In regard to this clone: Its specificity is not known.

Whole-study findings and limits: The study found vaccine-associated CD4 TCRs spanning spike, dominant at 160-218 and 743-854. Recipients of two AZD1222 doses showed rising Spike-specific TCR breadth and depth. Variant regions that are unmutated are reportedly the target of nearly half of spike-specific TCRs. At baseline, seropositivity was found in only a handful of AZD1222 recipients.

The clonotype comes from an adult in good health. The sequencing used peripheral blood, collected on day 0 of AZD1222 vaccination. V and J are TRBV6-4 and TRBJ1-2, with D tentatively TRBD1 (5 bases). The CDR3 DNA follows: TGTGCCAGCAGTGACTCAGGGGTAACGGGTTATGGCTACACCTTC. Its translation: CASSDSGVTGYGYTF.